Shown below are 31 T cell receptor beta chains from a single sample sequenced in a study of T cells in localized non-small cell lung cancer. Libraries were prepared by immunoSEQ multiplex PCR; TCRdb keeps only in-frame clonotypes and omits some of them. Of tens of thousands of clones in the sample, around four fifths were seen once. Material: peripheral blood, obtained before any cancer treatment. The receptors come from a female donor at least 60 years old with stage II squamous cell lung carcinoma.

The chain carries TRBV4-2 and TRBJ1-5, with D maybe TRBD1 (6 bases). V dropped 0 bases and J dropped 8 bases, with 14 bases sitting between them. CDR1 LGHNA and CDR2 YNFKEQ come from the germline V gene. The length of the CDR3 is 15 residues. The CDR3 loop is CASSQEDSSIKPQHF. As DNA, the CDR3 is TGTGCCAGCAGCCAAGAGGACAGCTCAATCAAGCCCCAGCATTTT.

The V gene is TRBV27, the J gene TRBJ1-1; D is unresolved. From germline, CDR1 is MNHEY and CDR2 SMNVEV (reference sequence). V gave up 5 bases and J gave up 2 bases, with 15 bases separating them. The CDR3 has 15 residues. CDR3 DNA: TGTGCCAGCAGTCTCCAACTGACGGGAAACACTGAAGCTTTCTTT. Translating gives CASSLQLTGNTEAFF.

This chain uses TRBV30 with TRBJ1-2, with 7 bases identical to TRBD1. Trimming removed 3 bases from V and 8 bases from J; junction bases left unmatched: 9. CDR1 is GTSNPN, CDR2 SVGIG, per germline (reference sequence). CDR3 length: 13 residues. CDR3: CAWRGQPAGGYTF. CDR3 coding DNA: TGTGCCTGGAGGGGACAGCCCGCGGGGGGCTACACCTTC.

The chain employs TRBV7-8 and TRBJ2-3; D remains ambiguous. CDR1 and CDR2 (germline): SGHVS, FQNEAQ. Trimming left V 5 bases short and J 3 bases short, with 12 bases between. This CDR3 is 14 amino acids long. Here the CDR3 reads CASSQTPGTDTQYF. CDR3 coding DNA: TGTGCCAGCAGCCAAACTCCGGGTACAGATACGCAGTATTTT. Supplemented by reference TRBV7-8 and TRBJ2-3, the full variable domain reads GAGVSQSPRYKVAKRGQDVALRCDPISGHVSLFWYQQALGQGPEFLTYFQNEAQLDKSGLPSDRFFAERPEGSVSTLKIQRTQQEDSAVYLCASSQTPGTDTQYFGPGTRLTVL.

V gene TRBV7-8 combines with J gene TRBJ2-6; D is unresolved. The CDR3 extends over 17 amino acids. V gave up 7 bases and J gave up 0 bases, with 16 bases separating them. Per germline, CDR1 SGHVS and CDR2 FQNEAQ. This chain's CDR3 is CASTYDVRFSGANVLTF. The DNA of the CDR3 is TGTGCCAGCACCTATGACGTAAGATTCTCTGGGGCCAACGTCCTGACTTTC.

The genes are TRBV4-3 and TRBJ1-6; no definite D call. CDR1 and CDR2 from the germline V gene are LGHNA and YSLEER. This CDR3 is built from 15 residues. The ends were cut back, 0 bases at V and 8 bases at J, with 11 bases in the middle. The CDR3 region has the DNA TGCGCCAGCAGCCAAGACCGAGACGGTGATTCACCCCTCCACTTT. It encodes CASSQDRDGDSPLHF.

V and J are TRBV19 and TRBJ2-1, with D maybe TRBD2 (5 bases). Trimming took 0 bases from V and 12 from J, leaving 21 bases between them. The CDR3 loop spans 16 amino acids. The germline gives CDR1 LNHDA, CDR2 SQIVND (reference sequence). The CDR3 sequence is CASSIEGGYGRFGQFF. The CDR3 bases are TGTGCCAGTAGTATAGAAGGAGGCTACGGCCGCTTTGGGCAGTTCTTC.

This clone appeared a single time. The chain is built from TRBV16 and TRBJ2-6, with 7 nucleotides matching TRBD2. The CDR3 covers 16 residues. CDR1 KGHSY and CDR2 FQNENV come from the germline V gene. V was clipped by 0 bases and J by 3 bases; unmatched bases: 2. CDR3 bases: TGTGCCAGCAGCCAATCGGGAGGGTATGGGGCCAACGTCCTGACTTTC. This translates into CASSQSGGYGANVLTF.

The chain carries TRBV2 and TRBJ1-2; possible D gene TRBD1, 6 bases. The germline V gene encodes CDR1 SNHLY and CDR2 FYNNEI. The CDR3 extends over 16 amino acids. Trimming pared 0 bases from V and 0 bases from J, leaving 11 bases between. The CDR3 sequence: CASSEAGGGTNYGYTF. CDR3 in DNA: TGTGCCAGCAGTGAAGCTGGCGGGGGCACTAACTATGGCTACACCTTC.

V gene TRBV5-4 combines with J gene TRBJ2-5, with D possibly TRBD2 on 5 matching bases. CDR1 is SGHNT and CDR2 is YYREEE in the germline V gene (reference sequence). Trimming pared 0 bases from V and 5 bases from J, leaving 11 bases between. The CDR3 consists of 14 residues. The CDR3 DNA is TGTGCCAGCAGCTTGGTACTCGGCGGGGAGACCCAGTACTTC. It is translated as CASSLVLGGETQYF. Using reference TRBV5-4 and TRBJ2-5 for the parts outside the CDR3, the full variable domain is ETGVTQSPTHLIKTRGQQVTLRCSSQSGHNTVSWYQQALGQGPQFIFQYYREEENGRGNFPPRFSGLQFPNYSSELNVNALELDDSALYLCASSLVLGGETQYFGPGTRLLVL.

The V gene is TRBV13, the J gene TRBJ2-3, with a tentative D call TRBD2 (6 bases). The V end was cut by 3 bases, the J end by 2 bases, with 9 bases between. CDR3 length: 14 residues. The germline gives CDR1 PRHDT, CDR2 FYEKMQ (reference sequence). CDR3 bases: TGTGCCAGCAGCTTTCGGGGGACCACAGATACGCAGTATTTT. This codes for CASSFRGTTDTQYF.

This sequence joins TRBV13 and TRBJ2-7; D ambiguous. The length of the CDR3 is 14 residues. The V end lost 0 bases, the J end lost 0 bases, and 6 bases lay between the germline ends. Per germline, CDR1 PRHDT and CDR2 FYEKMQ (reference sequence). The CDR3 DNA sequence: TGTGCCAGCAGCTTAGGGGGCAGCTCCTACGAGCAGTACTTC. It translates to CASSLGGSSYEQYF.

The rearrangement joins TRBV5-6 to TRBJ1-5; possibly TRBD1 for D (5 bases). CDR1 SGHDT and CDR2 YYEEEE come from the germline V gene. V lost 5 bases and J lost 4, with 13 bases in between. The CDR3 is 14 amino acids. The CDR3 bases are TGTGCCAGCAGTCTGACCCGGGGGAATCAGCCCCAGCATTTT. Translated: CASSLTRGNQPQHF.

The rearrangement uses TRBV7-3 and TRBJ2-1; D is unclear. This CDR3 is built from 13 residues. The V gene's germline CDR1 is SGHTA and CDR2 FQGTGA. V dropped 5 bases and J dropped 5 bases, with 10 bases sitting between them. CDR3 sequence: CASSQGPDNEQFF. The CDR3 DNA is TGTGCCAGCAGCCAAGGACCGGACAATGAGCAGTTCTTC.

The chain uses TRBV7-2 and TRBJ2-3; D may match TRBD1 or TRBD2 (5 bases each). Germline V gene data show CDR1 as SGHTA and CDR2 as FQGNSA. CDR3 length equals 15 residues. Trimming took 5 bases from V and 5 from J, leaving 17 bases between them. The CDR3 DNA sequence: TGTGCCAGCAGCCCCGCGCCGGGGCGAGGAGATACGCAGTATTTT. Translation: CASSPAPGRGDTQYF.

V usage is TRBV6-5 and J usage is TRBJ1-1, with D possibly TRBD1 on 5 matching bases. CDR3 length equals 12 residues. Deletions cut 7 bases from V and 5 bases from J, with 11 bases between. CDR1 and CDR2 (germline): MNHEY, SVGAGI. The CDR3 DNA reads as TGTGCCAGCAATGAACGGGGGACTGAAGCTTTCTTT. Translated: CASNERGTEAFF.

The V and J genes are TRBV7-9 and TRBJ1-2; D is uncertain. Trimming cost V 0 bases and J 4 bases, with 15 bases left between them. There are 16 residues in the CDR3. In germline, CDR1 is SEHNR, CDR2 FQNEAQ (reference sequence). The CDR3 loop is CASSLAPSRRLYGYTF. The CDR3 DNA follows: TGTGCCAGCAGCTTAGCCCCTTCCAGGCGCCTCTATGGCTACACCTTC.

The chain is built from TRBV13 and TRBJ1-1; D might be TRBD1 (5 bases). CDR3 size: 15 residues. CDR1 and CDR2 (germline): PRHDT, FYEKMQ (reference sequence). With 3 bases removed from V and 4 bases from J, the gap between germline ends came to 15 bases. The CDR3 sequence: CASSFIGEPGTEAFF. CDR3 nucleotides: TGTGCCAGCAGCTTTATAGGGGAGCCAGGCACTGAAGCTTTCTTT.

This clone occurred once. The V gene is TRBV18, the J gene TRBJ2-6; 10 bases are shared with TRBD2. V was pared by 3 bases and J by 0 bases, with 5 bases of the junction left unmatched. Germline V gene data show CDR1 as KGHSH and CDR2 as LQKENI. The CDR3 runs to 18 residues. CDR3 in DNA: TGTGCCAGCTCACCGCTAGCGGGGGAGAGCTCTGGGGCCAACGTCCTGACTTTC. This codes for CASSPLAGESSGANVLTF.

The V call is TRBV7-9, the J call TRBJ1-2, with TRBD1 matching over 9 bases. V lost 1 base, J lost 8 bases, and 5 bases stayed unmatched. Germline-derived CDR1 and CDR2 are SEHNR and FQNEAQ (reference sequence). The CDR3 runs to 14 residues. The CDR3 region has the DNA TGTGCCAGCAGCTTAGTGGGGACAGGGTCCGGCTACACCTTC. Translation gives CASSLVGTGSGYTF.

CDR3: CASSQDGVTQYF. The DNA for the CDR3 is TGTGCCAGCAGCCAAGATGGCGTTACGCAGTACTTC. The chain uses TRBV4-2 and TRBJ2-7; D not certain. The CDR3 loop spans 12 amino acids. CDR1 is LGHNA and CDR2 is YNFKEQ in the germline V gene. Deletions cut 0 bases from V and 9 bases from J, with 9 bases between.

This clone is a singleton in its sample. This chain connects TRBV6-1 to TRBJ1-6; maybe TRBD1 (5 bases). V lost 5 bases and J lost 8, with 13 bases in between. The CDR3 consists of 14 residues. The germline CDR1 and CDR2 sequences are MNHNS and SASEGT. CDR3 sequence: CASSSQGLYSPLHF. In nucleotides, the CDR3 is TGTGCCAGCAGTTCCCAGGGTCTATATTCACCCCTCCACTTT.

The chain employs TRBV9 and TRBJ1-5; D remains unclear. Germline-derived CDR1 and CDR2 are SGDLS and YYNGEE. This CDR3 is 14 amino acids long. V was cut by 2 bases and J by 1 base, with 7 bases left in between. CDR3 amino acids: CASSVGKSNQPQHF. CDR3 coding DNA: TGTGCCAGCAGCGTGGGGAAAAGCAATCAGCCCCAGCATTTT.

The rearrangement joins TRBV14 to TRBJ1-1; D is unclear. Germline V gene lookup returns CDR1 SGHDN and CDR2 FVKESK. V lost 0 bases to trimming and J lost 0 bases, with 14 bases between them. The CDR3 covers 17 residues. The CDR3 nucleotides read TGTGCCAGCAGCCAAGATACGGTGGGGATCGTGAACACTGAAGCTTTCTTT. It codes for CASSQDTVGIVNTEAFF.

The chain recombines TRBV4-2 with TRBJ2-3; D gene uncertain. This CDR3 is built from 17 residues. The V end lost 0 bases, the J end lost 0 bases, and 13 bases lay between the germline ends. Germline values: CDR1 LGHNA, CDR2 YNFKEQ. The CDR3 loop reads CASSQDLRTTSTDTQYF. The CDR3 coding sequence is TGTGCCAGCAGCCAAGATCTGCGCACCACTAGCACAGATACGCAGTATTTT.

The genes are TRBV5-6 and TRBJ1-2, with D possibly matching TRBD1 (5 bases). The CDR3 runs 14 residues. The V end was cut by 2 bases, the J end by 2 bases, with 10 bases between. Germline V gene lookup returns CDR1 SGHDT and CDR2 YYEEEE. The CDR3 region has the DNA TGTGCCAGCAGCTTACCGACAGCGAACTATGGCTACACCTTC. Translation: CASSLPTANYGYTF.

J is TRBJ1-1 and V is TRBV5-4; 10 positions match TRBD1. V shed 4 bases and J 0 bases; nucleotides not matched to a gene: 6. The CDR3 length is 16 residues. Germline V gives CDR1 SGHNT, CDR2 YYREEE (reference sequence). In DNA form, the CDR3 reads TGTGCCAGCAGCCCCCGGGACAGGGGCATGAACACTGAAGCTTTCTTT. This encodes CASSPRDRGMNTEAFF. The variable domain in full, with the rest retrieved from reference TRBV5-4 and TRBJ1-1, is ETGVTQSPTHLIKTRGQQVTLRCSSQSGHNTVSWYQQALGQGPQFIFQYYREEENGRGNFPPRFSGLQFPNYSSELNVNALELDDSALYLCASSPRDRGMNTEAFFGQGTRLTVV.

This sequence joins TRBV4-3 and TRBJ1-4; possibly TRBD1 for D (6 bases). This CDR3 is built from 21 residues. Germline V lookup: CDR1 LGHNA, CDR2 YSLEER. Between the trimmed V and J ends, which lost 0 bases and 0 bases, there was a span of 23 bases. This chain's CDR3 is CASSQEAGAFAVGPTNEKLFF. The DNA for the CDR3 is TGCGCCAGCAGCCAAGAGGCAGGGGCGTTTGCTGTAGGCCCAACTAATGAAAAACTGTTTTTT.

The V gene is TRBV6-4, the J gene TRBJ1-6, with D unresolved. This CDR3 is built from 14 residues. The V end lost 6 bases, the J end lost 8 bases, and 14 bases lay between the germline ends. CDR1 is MRHNA and CDR2 is SNTAGT in the germline V gene. The CDR3 sequence is CASRAGEEHSPLHF. The CDR3 DNA is TGTGCCAGCAGAGCCGGGGAAGAGCATTCACCCCTCCACTTT.

The chain has TRBV29-1 and TRBJ2-1; D is ambiguous. V was trimmed by 7 bases and J by 6 bases, leaving 10 bases between them. The CDR3 consists of 11 residues. CDR1 and CDR2 from the germline V gene are SQVTM and ANQGSEA. The CDR3 nucleotides read TGCAGCGGCCAGTACAGCAATGAGCAGTTCTTC. The encoded protein is CSGQYSNEQFF.

This sequence joins TRBV19 and TRBJ2-3; 12 nucleotides match TRBD1. The germline gives CDR1 LNHDA, CDR2 SQIVND (reference sequence). After removal of 6 bases from V and 0 bases from J, the junction contained 10 bases not matched to a gene. The CDR3 sequence is 18 residues long. CDR3 sequence (DNA): TGTGCCAGTAGCCCCAGGGACAGGGGGCTTTCTAGCACAGATACGCAGTATTTT. This encodes CASSPRDRGLSSTDTQYF.